This T cell receptor (beta chain) appears in the sequencing data of a study of T cells in Graves' hyperthyroidism and ophthalmopathy. Study-wide points: Blood samples included most of the expanded thyroid clonotypes exceeding 0.001.

A Clinical Activity Score of at least 3, a NOSPECS grade of at least 4 and a duration under 3 months were recorded in the ophthalmopathy patients. This sample holds PBMCs from roughly 10 ml fresh peripheral blood. This clonotype has ten or more counts. The target antigen is unknown. The CDR3 runs to 14 residues. The germline CDR1 and CDR2 sequences are MDHEN and SYDVKM. The V segment lost 6 bases and the J segment 0 bases; nucleotides outside the gene matches: 4. Amplified regions were TCR beta CDR3 sequences from RNA transcripts. The HTBI primer set served for first-round RT-PCR of the TCR CDR3. Each CDR3 protein is one row after TCRdb ran MiXCR on the multiplex PCR reads. Of 300,000 to 450,000 distinct CDR3 sequences in the sample, about 18% were seen once.

The rearrangement links TRBV28 to TRBJ1-1; TRBD1 agrees at 7 bases. The TCR sequence derives from a man between 18 and 29 years old with Graves' ophthalmopathy. The sequencing sample was made of blood. This CDR3 reads CASRRTGVNTEAFF. For the CDR3, the DNA is TGTGCCAGCAGACGTACAGGGGTGAACACTGAAGCTTTCTTT.